The T cell receptor (beta chain) described here comes from a study of T cell repertoires in cytomegalovirus infection. This CDR3 spans 15 amino acids. In germline, CDR1 is LGHNA, CDR2 YSLEER. V was pared by 2 bases and J by 2 bases, with 4 bases of the junction left unmatched. Comment on this clonotype: Its antigen is undetermined.

In TCRdb, the reads were re-called with MiXCR into one record per CDR3 protein. In the table there are about 900,000 distinct CDR3 sequences, roughly 30% of which are singletons. This receptor was taken from a human donor in good health (CMV status not recorded). Some clones in this sample may be carry-over from other donors' samples. Sequenced here: cultured CD8+ T cells from PBMCs, sampled from culture after CMV antigen stimulation. This sequence joins TRBV4-3 and TRBJ1-2; 8 bases are shared with TRBD1. The chain's CDR3 is CASSQRRTGNYGYTF. The CDR3, as DNA: TGCGCCAGCAGCCAACGTAGGACAGGGAACTATGGCTACACCTTC.